The clone carrying this TCR beta chain was recorded many times. TCRdb reprocessed the 5' RACE reads with MiXCR, giving one entry per CDR3 protein. The data show around 63,000 distinct CDR3 sequences, 6.5% to 9% seen once. The entry originates in a study of T cells after yellow fever vaccination. Germline V CDR1 and CDR2: SGHRS, YFSETQ. The CDR3 runs 15 residues. The J segment lost 3 bases and the V segment lost 3 bases, leaving 5 bases of the junction unmatched. The receptor's source is a man in his thirties or forties who received the YFV17D yellow fever vaccine. Sample: CD8+ T cells sorted from PBMCs, taken 15 days after the yellow fever booster vaccination. This sequence joins TRBV5-1 and TRBJ2-7, with TRBD1 matching 11 bases. The CDR3 here is CASSSPGTGGYEQYF. CDR3 DNA sequence: TGCGCCAGCAGCTCCCCCGGGACAGGGGGCTACGAGCAGTACTTC.